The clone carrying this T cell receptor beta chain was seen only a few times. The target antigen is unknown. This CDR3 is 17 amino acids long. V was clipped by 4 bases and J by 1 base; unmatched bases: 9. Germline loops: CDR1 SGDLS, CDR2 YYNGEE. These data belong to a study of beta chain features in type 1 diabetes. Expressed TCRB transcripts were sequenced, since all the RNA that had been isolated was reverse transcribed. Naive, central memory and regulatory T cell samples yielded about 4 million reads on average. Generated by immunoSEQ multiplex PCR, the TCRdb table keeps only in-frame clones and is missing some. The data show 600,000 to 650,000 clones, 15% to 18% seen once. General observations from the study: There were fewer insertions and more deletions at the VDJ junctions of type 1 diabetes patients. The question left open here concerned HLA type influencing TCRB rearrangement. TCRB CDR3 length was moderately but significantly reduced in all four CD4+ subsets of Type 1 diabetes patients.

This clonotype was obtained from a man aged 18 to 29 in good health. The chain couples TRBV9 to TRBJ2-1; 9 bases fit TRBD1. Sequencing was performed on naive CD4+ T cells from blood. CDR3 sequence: CASSQPGQGSSYNEQFF. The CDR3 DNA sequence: TGTGCCAGCAGCCAGCCGGGACAGGGTAGTTCCTACAATGAGCAGTTCTTC.